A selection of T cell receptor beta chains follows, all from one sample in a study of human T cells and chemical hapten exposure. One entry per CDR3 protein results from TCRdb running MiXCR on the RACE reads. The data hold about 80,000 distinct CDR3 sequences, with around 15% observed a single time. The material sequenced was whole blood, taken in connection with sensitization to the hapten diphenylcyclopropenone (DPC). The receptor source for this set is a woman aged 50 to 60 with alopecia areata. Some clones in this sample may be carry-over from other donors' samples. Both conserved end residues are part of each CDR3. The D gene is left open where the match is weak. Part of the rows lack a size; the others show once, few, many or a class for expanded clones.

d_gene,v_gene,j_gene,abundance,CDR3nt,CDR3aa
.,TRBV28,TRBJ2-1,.,TGTGCCAGCAGTTCTGGGGGGACTTACAATGAGCAGTTCTTC,CASSSGGTYNEQFF
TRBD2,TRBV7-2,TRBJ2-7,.,TGTGCCAGCAGCTTAGTTCCGACTAGCGGGACCGAGCAGTACTTC,CASSLVPTSGTEQYF
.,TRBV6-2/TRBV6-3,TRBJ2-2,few,TGTGCCAGCACCCCCAGTGGGAACACCGGGGAGCTGTTTTTT,CASTPSGNTGELFF
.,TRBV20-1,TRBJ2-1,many,TGCAGTGCTAGTCTGTGGAATGAGCAGTTCTTC,CSASLWNEQFF
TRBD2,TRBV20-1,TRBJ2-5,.,TGCAGTGCTAGAGAGGGGGAGACTAGCTTGCAGACCCAGTACTTC,CSAREGETSLQTQYF
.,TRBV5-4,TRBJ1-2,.,TGTGCCAGCAGTTCATACCGACCCAACTATGGCTACACCTTC,CASSSYRPNYGYTF
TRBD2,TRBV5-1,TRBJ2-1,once,TGCGCCAGCAGCTTGGCCCAAATAGCGGGAGTCCGGAAGTTCTTC,CASSLAQIAGVRKFF
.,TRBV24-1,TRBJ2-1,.,TGTGCCACCAGTGATTCGCTCGATAAAGATGATGAGCAGTTCTTC,CATSDSLDKDDEQFF
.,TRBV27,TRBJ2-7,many,TGTGCCAGCCGACCTCAGGGCCCCTACGAGCAGTACTTC,CASRPQGPYEQYF
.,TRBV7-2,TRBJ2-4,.,TGTGCCAGCAGCTCAGCCTTGACCGGGACAACCGCAGCCAAAAACATTCAGTACTTC,CASSSALTGTTAAKNIQYF
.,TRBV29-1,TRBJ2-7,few,TGCAGCGTTGCGGGGCAGGGGACGACCTACGGGCAGTACTTC,CSVAGQGTTYGQYF
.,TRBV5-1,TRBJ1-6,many,TGCGCCAGCTCCCGACAGGCGGTGAGCTCCTATAATTCACCCCTCCACTTT,CASSRQAVSSYNSPLHF
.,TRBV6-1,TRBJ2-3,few,TGTGCCAGCAGTGAAACCCCCCAATCGGGGCAAGATACGCAGTATTTT,CASSETPQSGQDTQYF
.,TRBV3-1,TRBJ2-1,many,TGTGCCAGCAGCCAAGAGAGGTTGAGCGGAAGGTATGGTGAGCAGTTCTTC,CASSQERLSGRYGEQFF
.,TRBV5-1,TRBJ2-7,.,TGCGCCAGCAGCTTACCGGGACCCTACGAGCAGTACTTC,CASSLPGPYEQYF
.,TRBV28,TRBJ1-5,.,TGTGCCAGCAGACGACAGGTTTCCTTGAGCAATCAGCCCCAGCATTTT,CASRRQVSLSNQPQHF
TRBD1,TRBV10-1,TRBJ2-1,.,TGCGCCAGCAGTGCGACAGGGGGTTTGGGGGAGCAGTTCTTC,CASSATGGLGEQFF
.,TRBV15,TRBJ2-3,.,TGTGCCACCAGCCCGGTAGCGGCCCTGAGCACAGATACGCAGTATTTT,CATSPVAALSTDTQYF
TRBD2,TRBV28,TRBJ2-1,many,TGTGCCAGCTCACGGACTAGCCTCCTTTTCTTC,CASSRTSLLFF
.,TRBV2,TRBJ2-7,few,TGTGCCAGCAAGCTGACTAGGGAATCCTCCGAGCAGTACTTC,CASKLTRESSEQYF
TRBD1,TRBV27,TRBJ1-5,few,TGTGCCAGCAGTAGACAGGGGGCATACGATCAGCCCCAGCATTTT,CASSRQGAYDQPQHF
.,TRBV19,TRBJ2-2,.,TGTGCCAGTAGCCGTGGTGACAGGAGACCACCTTCCGGGGAGCTGTTTTTT,CASSRGDRRPPSGELFF
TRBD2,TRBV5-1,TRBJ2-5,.,TGCGCCAGCAGCTTTGCGGGACCTGGACCGAGGGGGACTAGCGCAGACCAAGAGACCCAGTACTTC,CASSFAGPGPRGTSADQETQYF
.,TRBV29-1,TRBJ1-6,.,TGCAGCGTTGCCTGGGATGGTGGTTCACCCCTCCACTTT,CSVAWDGGSPLHF
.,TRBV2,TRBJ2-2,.,TGTGCCAGCAGGTTAAGCGGGAACACCGGGGAGCTGTTTTTT,CASRLSGNTGELFF
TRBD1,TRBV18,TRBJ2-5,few,TGTGCCAGCTCACCACCGCGCGGACAGGGGACTAAAGAGACCCAGTACTTC,CASSPPRGQGTKETQYF
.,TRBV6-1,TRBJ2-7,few,TGTGCCAGCAGTACTACACTAGCCTACGAGCAGTACTTC,CASSTTLAYEQYF
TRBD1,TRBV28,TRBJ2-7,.,TGTGCCAGCAGCCGACCGGGACAGGGGGATCGTCAGTACTTC,CASSRPGQGDRQYF
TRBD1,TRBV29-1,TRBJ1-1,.,TGCAGCGTTGAAGATGGGGGCAGGGGGCAAGTGAACACTGAAGCTTTCTTT,CSVEDGGRGQVNTEAFF
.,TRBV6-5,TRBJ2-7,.,TGTGCCAGCAGTTACGTGACCACAGGGTACGAGCAGTACTTC,CASSYVTTGYEQYF
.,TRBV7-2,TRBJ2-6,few,TGTGCCAGCAGCTTAGAGTACAGTCCCTCTGGGGCCAACGTCCTGACTTTC,CASSLEYSPSGANVLTF
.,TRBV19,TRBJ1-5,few,TGTGCCAGTAGTACGGGACCGGCGGGCAATCAGCCCCAGCATTTT,CASSTGPAGNQPQHF
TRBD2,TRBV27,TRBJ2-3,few,TGTGCCAGCAGCTTCAATCCTAGCGGGAGGCGTGCTAGCACAGATACGCAGTATTTT,CASSFNPSGRRASTDTQYF
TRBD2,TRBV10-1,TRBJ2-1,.,TGCGCCAGCAGTGAGTTGACTAGCGGGAGATACGAGCAGTTCTTC,CASSELTSGRYEQFF
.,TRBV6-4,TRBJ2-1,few,TGTGCCAGCAGTGAGTCTAGTTTCGATGAGCAGTTCTTC,CASSESSFDEQFF
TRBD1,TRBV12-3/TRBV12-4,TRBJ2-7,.,TGTGCCAGCAGGAACACAGGGGTTCACTCCTACGAGCAGTACTTC,CASRNTGVHSYEQYF
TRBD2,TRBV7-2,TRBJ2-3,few,TGTGCCAGCACGCGGGGAGGGGGCACAGATACGCAGTATTTT,CASTRGGGTDTQYF
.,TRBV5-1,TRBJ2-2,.,TGCGCCAGCAGCTTGGGAGGGACCTCGAACACCGGGGAGCTGTTTTTT,CASSLGGTSNTGELFF
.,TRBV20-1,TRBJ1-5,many,TGCAGTGCTAGATCGGGGGGCAAGAGCAATCAGCCCCAGCATTTT,CSARSGGKSNQPQHF
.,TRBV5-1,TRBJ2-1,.,TGCGCCAGCAGCTTGGTATCCTACCCGGATGAGCAGTTCTTC,CASSLVSYPDEQFF
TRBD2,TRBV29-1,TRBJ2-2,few,TGCAGCGTTGGGAGACTAGCGGGACTGAACACCGGGGAGCTGTTTTTT,CSVGRLAGLNTGELFF
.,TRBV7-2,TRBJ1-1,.,TGTGCCAGCAGCTTAGGGCAGGGACACACTGAAGCTTTCTTT,CASSLGQGHTEAFF
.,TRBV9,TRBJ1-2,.,TGTGCCAGCAGCGAGGGAATAAACTATGGCTACACCTTC,CASSEGINYGYTF
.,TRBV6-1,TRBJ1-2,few,TGTGCCAGCAAAGAAGGTCACAGCAACTATGGCTACACCTTC,CASKEGHSNYGYTF
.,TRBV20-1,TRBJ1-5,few,TGCAGTGCTAGAGATGAAGCATTTGTCGGGGACTTTAGCGGGATTAGCAATCAGCCCCAGCATTTT,CSARDEAFVGDFSGISNQPQHF